This entry lists 3 T cell receptor beta chains sequenced from one sample in a study of cytotoxic CD8 clonotypes in ibrutinib-treated CLL. Clones were sequenced by immunoSEQ multiplex PCR, and TCRdb holds only the in-frame ones, with some missing. The table has about 29,000 clones, around 76% seen once; the top ten hold 51%. The sequencing used PBMCs, collected after 36 months of ibrutinib treatment. These receptor sequences come from a human donor with chronic lymphocytic leukemia.

A few counts support this clone. V usage is TRBV4-2 and J usage is TRBJ2-3, with D unclear. Between the trimmed V and J ends, which lost 4 bases and 11 bases, there was a span of 19 bases. This CDR3 contains 14 residues. In germline, CDR1 is LGHNA, CDR2 YNFKEQ. This CDR3 is CASSPETHGVMQYF. DNA for the CDR3: TGTGCCAGCAGCCCAGAGACTCATGGGGTCATGCAGTATTTT.

This clone was seen a few times. The J gene is TRBJ1-5, the V gene TRBV10-2; D gene ambiguous. Germline CDR1 is WSHSY and CDR2 is SAAADI. Trimming stripped 0 bases from V and 5 bases from J, with 8 bases between. The CDR3 extends over 14 amino acids. The CDR3 region has the DNA TGCGCCAGCAGTGAGTCCGGGGTTGATCAGCCCCAGCATTTT. It encodes CASSESGVDQPQHF.

This chain links TRBV5-1 with TRBJ1-2, with TRBD1 matching 10 bases. Germline CDR1 and CDR2: SGHRS and YFSETQ. There are 16 residues in the CDR3. V shed 4 bases, J shed 4 bases, and the junction held 10 bases outside the gene matches. DNA for the CDR3: TGCGCCAGCAGCCTCTCCCGACAGGGGGCGATCTATGGCTACACCTTC. This translates into CASSLSRQGAIYGYTF.